The source of this T cell receptor beta chain is a study of blood T cell repertoires in COVID-19. Study-level information: Sites across the United States, Italy and Spain contributed samples from acute and convalescent COVID-19. PBMCs, B-cell-depleted T cells, or T cells were the source of the cDNA or gDNA that made up the material.

The V gene end was trimmed by 2 bases and the J gene end by 6 bases; junction bases not matched to a gene: 3. The CDR3 covers 14 residues. Germline CDR1 and CDR2: SGHDT and YYEEEE. In its sample, this clone was seen once. Per the study methods: Counts of nucleated cells, estimated from reference gene primer amplification, were obtained. The repertoire was sequenced with immunoSEQ multiplex PCR; TCRdb's copy has only in-frame clones and lacks some. The D gene and trimming were derived from the DNA, and the V and J assignments and clone size from that table. This table holds 190,000 or so clones, about nine tenths found once.

The sequenced sample consisted of peripheral blood. This clonotype originated in a man in his forties with acute or convalescent COVID-19. This chain links TRBV5-6 with TRBJ1-5; 9 bases agree with TRBD1. The CDR3 reads CASSLGTGSQPQHF. In DNA form, the CDR3 reads TGTGCCAGCAGCTTAGGGACAGGGAGTCAGCCCCAGCATTTT. Filled out from reference TRBV5-6 and TRBJ1-5, the complete variable domain reads DAGVTQSPTHLIKTRGQQVTLRCSPKSGHDTVSWYQQALGQGPQFIFQYYEEEERQRGNFPDRFSGHQFPNYSSELNVNALLLGDSALYLCASSLGTGSQPQHFGDGTRLSIL.